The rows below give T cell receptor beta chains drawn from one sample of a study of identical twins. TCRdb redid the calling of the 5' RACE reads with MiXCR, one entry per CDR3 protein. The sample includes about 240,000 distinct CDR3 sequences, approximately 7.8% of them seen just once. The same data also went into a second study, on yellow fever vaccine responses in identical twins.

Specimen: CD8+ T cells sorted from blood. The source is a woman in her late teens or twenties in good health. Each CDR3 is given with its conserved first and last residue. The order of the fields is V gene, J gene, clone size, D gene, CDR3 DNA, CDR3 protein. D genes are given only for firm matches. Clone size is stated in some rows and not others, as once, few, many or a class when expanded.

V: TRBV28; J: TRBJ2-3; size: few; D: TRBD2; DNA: TGTGCCAGCAGTTCCTCAGCGGGGGGGGATAGGGGCACAGATACGCAGTATTTT; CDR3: CASSSSAGGDRGTDTQYF
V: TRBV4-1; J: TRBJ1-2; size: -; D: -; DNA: TGCGCCAGCAGCCAAGTCGATGGCGGGAACTATGGCTACACCTTC; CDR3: CASSQVDGGNYGYTF
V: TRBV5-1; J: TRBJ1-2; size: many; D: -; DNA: TGCGCCAGCAGCTCGGACGACTATGGCTACACCTTC; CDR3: CASSSDDYGYTF
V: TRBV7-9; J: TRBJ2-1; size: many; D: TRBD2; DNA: TGTGCCAGCTGGGGGGGCAATGAGCAGTTCTTC; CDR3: CASWGGNEQFF
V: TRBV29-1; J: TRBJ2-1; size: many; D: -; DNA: TGCAGCGTTGAAGGGGGAGGGGACACATTTTACAATGAGCAGTTCTTC; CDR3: CSVEGGGDTFYNEQFF
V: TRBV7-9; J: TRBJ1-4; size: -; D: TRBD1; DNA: TGTGCCAGCAGCTGGGGACAGGAGAGTGAAAAACTGTTTTTT; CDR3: CASSWGQESEKLFF
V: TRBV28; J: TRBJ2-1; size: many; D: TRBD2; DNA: TGTGCCAGCAGTCAGACACTAGCGGTCCTCTACAATGAGCAGTTCTTC; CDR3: CASSQTLAVLYNEQFF
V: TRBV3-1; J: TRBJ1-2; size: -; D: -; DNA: TGTGCCAGCAGCCAGGGGGCTTACAACTATGGCTACACCTTC; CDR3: CASSQGAYNYGYTF
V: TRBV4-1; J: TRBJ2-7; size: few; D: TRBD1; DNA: TGCGCCAGCAGCCAAGACAGGGGGAGCTCCTACGAGCAGTACTTC; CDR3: CASSQDRGSSYEQYF
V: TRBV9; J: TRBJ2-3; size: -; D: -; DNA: TGTGCCAGCAGCGTAGCGGGGCGCACAGATACGCAGTATTTT; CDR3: CASSVAGRTDTQYF
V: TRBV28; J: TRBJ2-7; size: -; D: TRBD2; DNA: TGTGCCAGCAGTTTTGTTGTGAGCGGGAGCGACGAGCAGTACTTC; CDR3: CASSFVVSGSDEQYF
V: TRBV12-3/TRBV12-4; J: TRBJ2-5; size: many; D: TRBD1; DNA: TGTGCCAGCACCAGGACAGGGCGGGAGACCCAGTACTTC; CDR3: CASTRTGRETQYF
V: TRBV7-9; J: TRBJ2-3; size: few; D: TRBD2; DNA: TGTGCCAGCTCGGCGGGGGGGTCGAAAAATACGCAGTATTTT; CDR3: CASSAGGSKNTQYF
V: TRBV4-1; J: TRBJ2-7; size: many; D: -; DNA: TGCGCCAGCAGCCAAGAGTATCGGGGTACCTACGAGCAGTACTTC; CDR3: CASSQEYRGTYEQYF
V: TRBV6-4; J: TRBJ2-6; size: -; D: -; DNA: TGTGCCAGCAGCGCGGGACCTGGGGCCAACGTCCTGACTTTC; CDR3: CASSAGPGANVLTF
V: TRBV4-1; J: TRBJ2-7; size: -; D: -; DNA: TGCGCCAGCAGCCAAGAGTACCACGAGCAGTACTTC; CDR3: CASSQEYHEQYF
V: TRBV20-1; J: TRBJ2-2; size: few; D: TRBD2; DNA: TGCAGTGCTAGAGGACATAGCGGGAATGGAAACACCGGGGAGCTGTTTTTT; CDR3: CSARGHSGNGNTGELFF
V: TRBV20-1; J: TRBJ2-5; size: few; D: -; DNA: TGCAGTGCTAGAGATCTCGTCTCATCTGGGGGGAGTAAGGACCAGTACTTC; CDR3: CSARDLVSSGGSKDQYF
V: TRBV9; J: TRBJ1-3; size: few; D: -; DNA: TGTGCCAGCAGCGGGGAGGGGGGAAACACCATATATTTT; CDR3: CASSGEGGNTIYF
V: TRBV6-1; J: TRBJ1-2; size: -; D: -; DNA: TGTGCCAGCAGTGAAGCAAGAGGCAATACAGCCTATGGCTACACCTTC; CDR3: CASSEARGNTAYGYTF
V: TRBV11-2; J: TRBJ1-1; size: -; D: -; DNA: TGTGCCAGCACCCTCTTGGTTGGGGACACTGAAGCTTTCTTT; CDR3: CASTLLVGDTEAFF
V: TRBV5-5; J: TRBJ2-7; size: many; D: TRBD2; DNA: TGTGCCAGCAGCTCGGGACTAGCGGTCTCCTACGAGCAGTACTTC; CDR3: CASSSGLAVSYEQYF
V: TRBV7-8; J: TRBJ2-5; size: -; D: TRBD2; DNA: TGTGCCAGCAGCAAGGGGACTAGCGGGGCAGAGACCCAGTACTTC; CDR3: CASSKGTSGAETQYF
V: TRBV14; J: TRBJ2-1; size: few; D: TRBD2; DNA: TGTGCCAGCAGCCAAGATTGGTCTAGCGGCCGCTTTAGCTCCTACAATGAGCAGTTCTTC; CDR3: CASSQDWSSGRFSSYNEQFF
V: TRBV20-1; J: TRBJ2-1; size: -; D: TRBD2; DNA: TGCAGTGCTGGGACTAGCGGGGGTAGCTCCTACAATGAGCAGTTCTTC; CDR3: CSAGTSGGSSYNEQFF